This T cell receptor beta chain was profiled in a study of blood T cell repertoires in COVID-19. Whole-study context: Samples taken during acute and convalescent COVID-19 were collected in the United States, Italy and Spain. The analysed material was cDNA or gDNA that came from T cells, B-cell-depleted T cells, or PBMCs.

CDR3 length: 16 residues. The trim removed 7 bases at V and 0 bases at J, leaving 5 bases unmatched. Germline CDR1 and CDR2: SNHLY and FYNNEI. This clone has just a few counts. In the original analysis: Estimated nucleated cell counts came from reference gene primer amplification. The method was immunoSEQ multiplex PCR; TCRdb's version includes in-frame clones alone and lacks a portion of them. The DNA was the basis for D and trimming; V, J and clone size are from that table. This table has approximately 100,000 clones, around 87% appearing once. Sample: peripheral blood. The receptor comes from a woman aged 25 to 39 with acute or convalescent COVID-19. The chain couples TRBV2 to TRBJ2-6; 8 bases agree with TRBD1. The CDR3 bases are TGTGCCAGCACATGGACAGGGATCTCTGGGGCCAACGTCCTGACTTTC. Translating gives CASTWTGISGANVLTF.